Described below is a single TCR beta chain sequence and its context. In the original processing: Estimation of nucleated cell counts was performed using reference gene primer amplification. Produced via immunoSEQ multiplex PCR; TCRdb's table is partial and in-frame only. V, J and clone size are those of that table, while D and trimming were read from the DNA. This sample has 60,000 or so clones, with under 85% found just once. The data belong to a study of blood T cell repertoires in COVID-19. As for the study in general: The origin of the acute and convalescent COVID-19 samples was the United States, Italy and Spain. T cells, B-cell-depleted T cells, or PBMCs supplied cDNA or gDNA.

The source of this sequence is a man aged 60 to 69 with acute or convalescent COVID-19. The sequencing input was peripheral blood.

CDR3 loop: CSASLTLWKGVFKSMNTEAFF. The CDR3 DNA follows: TGCAGTGCTAGTCTCACCCTTTGGAAGGGAGTTTTTAAGAGCATGAACACTGAAGCTTTCTTT. This chain joins TRBV20-1 and TRBJ1-1; unclear D gene. The CDR3 contains 21 residues. Germline V gene sequence: CDR1 DFQATT, CDR2 SNEGSKA (reference sequence). Between the trimmed V and J ends, which lost 3 bases and 0 bases, there was a span of 32 bases.